These T cell receptor beta chains were read from a single sample in a study of blood T cell repertoires in COVID-19. The assay was immunoSEQ multiplex PCR, and TCRdb's table has in-frame clones only and misses some. The sample contains 200,000 or so clones, 86% of which appear only once. Sequencing was carried out using PBMCs or T cells enriched from blood (not recorded which). Receptors were obtained from a middle-aged woman with acute COVID-19. CDR3s include the opening cysteine and the closing phenylalanine or tryptophan.

TRBJ2-7,TRBV21-1,CASSKANRDRAVRGSYEQYF
TRBJ2-7,TRBV6-5,CASRGGYEQYF
TRBJ1-4,TRBV12-5,CASGQLRGRDEKLFF
TRBJ1-1,TRBV9,CASSLREIASEAFF
TRBJ1-1,TRBV27,CASSLKLGGTEAFF
TRBJ2-2,TRBV5-1,CASSSNGGANTGELFF
TRBJ1-5,TRBV7-8,CASSLGHNQPQHF
TRBJ1-5,TRBV4-3,CASSQGTESNQPQHF
TRBJ1-2,TRBV13,CASSSLDSYGYTF
TRBJ2-2,TRBV4-1,CASSQLRESTGELFF
TRBJ1-2,TRBV5-4,CASSLAGSHGYTF
TRBJ1-5,TRBV6-2/TRBV6-3,CASSYGEEGQPQHF
TRBJ1-2,TRBV7-9,CASHRSPGYGCTF
TRBJ2-3,TRBV7-2,CASSFGGQGRDTQYF
TRBJ2-5,TRBV6-2/TRBV6-3,CASSYTAGGVRRETQYF
TRBJ2-6,TRBV5-1,CASSATGSGANVLTF
TRBJ2-1,TRBV9,CASSVRGTSGNNEQFF
TRBJ2-1,TRBV7-8,CASTKFEKRGQGAWEQFF
TRBJ1-2,TRBV10-3,CAISESSPGSYGYTF
TRBJ2-3,TRBV9,CASSDDGPLTTDTQYF
TRBJ2-1,TRBV11-2,CASRGGRQGQYNEQFF
TRBJ1-1,TRBV20-1,CSAVRSTEAFF
TRBJ2-2,TRBV4-2,CASSTLAGFTGELFF
TRBJ2-3,TRBV7-2,CASSFRDRATDTQYF
TRBJ1-2,TRBV20-1,CSALTGDGYTF
TRBJ1-6,TRBV5-6,CASSLPTGGEDSPLHF
TRBJ2-2,TRBV7-2,CASIPDSYTGELFF
TRBJ1-2,TRBV20-1,CSASSLNYGYTF
TRBJ1-2,TRBV11-2,CASSLNQGAYGYTF
TRBJ1-1,TRBV9,CASSRGGAGTTEAFF
TRBJ2-7,TRBV7-9,CASSFRRETGEQYF
TRBJ2-5,TRBV19,CASSIPAGPQETQYF
TRBJ1-2,TRBV7-9,CASSPPTGGGYTF
TRBJ1-5,TRBV7-2,CASSLQAGSNQPQHF
TRBJ1-1,TRBV27,CASSWGGGFSTEAFF
TRBJ1-3,TRBV2,CASSELQGTRSPIYF
TRBJ2-3,TRBV19,CASSWTGPDTQYF
TRBJ2-2,TRBV9,CASSGTHSAGELFF
TRBJ1-1,TRBV4-2,CASSHRDVNTEAFF
TRBJ1-2,TRBV4-1,CASSQGGIYGYTF
TRBJ1-1,TRBV2,CASRHLTGQLNTEAFF
TRBJ1-2,TRBV6-6,CASEGSGYTF
TRBJ1-2,TRBV2,CASSSGGNYGYTF
TRBJ2-2,TRBV3-1/TRBV3-2,CASSTRTSVYGELFF
TRBJ2-1,TRBV7-3,CASSAQPSGGAGEQFF
TRBJ1-5,TRBV7-2,CASSRPGPNQPQHF
TRBJ1-1,TRBV5-4,CASSFRGTNTEAFF
TRBJ2-7,TRBV7-8,CASSLVTVTYEQYF
TRBJ1-1,TRBV18,CASSPPGGANTEAFF
TRBJ1-3,TRBV7-9,CASSLVDGGDSGNTIYF
TRBJ1-2,TRBV19,CASRLQGGGYGYTF
TRBJ2-2,TRBV4-1,CASSHKREGWTGELFF
TRBJ1-5,TRBV7-8,CASSSESGRNQPQHF
TRBJ1-4,TRBV5-6,CASSLAEVNNEKLFF
TRBJ2-5,TRBV2,CASRKGETQYF
TRBJ1-4,TRBV5-1,CASSISDSEKLFF
TRBJ2-4,TRBV9,CASSTGDWLAKNIQYF
TRBJ1-1,TRBV30,CAWSSLGGVPNTEAFF
TRBJ2-7,TRBV5-1,CASSLYPRTYEQYF